This entry lists 18 T cell receptor beta chains sequenced from one sample in a study of read filtering for tumor transcriptome and immune sequencing. This library used roughly 430 ng RNA and molecular barcoded adaptors spanning alpha/delta and beta/gamma chains. From the reads, TCRdb called clonotypes with MiXCR, one entry per CDR3 protein. The table shows roughly 130,000 distinct CDR3 sequences, with 13% occurring only once. The specimen was a population of CD138-negative cells sorted from bone marrow. The receptors come from a donor aged 40 or older with multiple myeloma.

This clonotype has at least ten counts. The chain links TRBV28 to TRBJ2-5, with D possibly being TRBD2 (5 bases). Trimming removed 6 bases from V and 5 bases from J, with 22 bases in between. The CDR3 totals 16 residues. CDR1 is MDHEN, CDR2 SYDVKM, per germline. The CDR3 here is CASSRSRELVVETQYF. The CDR3 nucleotides read TGTGCCAGCAGCCGGAGTCGGGAACTAGTGGTGGAGACCCAGTACTTC.

This clonotype occurred many times. The genes are TRBV15 and TRBJ2-1, with D unresolved. The V and J ends lost 1 base and 1 base respectively, with 11 bases between them. The CDR3 runs to 16 residues. Germline assignment: CDR1 LNHNV and CDR2 YYDKDF (reference sequence). The CDR3 coding sequence is TGTGCCACCAGCAGAGGCGGCGCAAAGTCCTACAATGAGCAGTTCTTC. Its translation is CATSRGGAKSYNEQFF. The full variable domain, rest sourced from reference TRBV15 and TRBJ2-1, is DAMVIQNPRYQVTQFGKPVTLSCSQTLNHNVMYWYQQKSSQAPKLLFHYYDKDFNNEADTPDNFQSRRPNTSFCFLDIRSPGLGDTAMYLCATSRGGAKSYNEQFFGPGTRLTVL.

This clonotype was detected ten times or more. V is TRBV19 and J is TRBJ2-7; D perhaps matches TRBD2 (5 bases). V lost 0 bases, J lost 3 bases, and 12 bases lay in between. There are 15 residues in the CDR3. Looked up from germline, CDR1 is LNHDA and CDR2 is SQIVND (reference sequence). The DNA of the CDR3 is TGTGCCAGTAGTATAGACGCGGGCGCGGGCTACGAGCAGTACTTC. This sequence encodes CASSIDAGAGYEQYF.

This clonotype was picked up many times. A much larger clone sits a single nucleotide away, making a read error possible. The J gene is TRBJ2-1, the V gene TRBV19, with D perhaps given as TRBD1 or TRBD2 (5 bases each). CDR3 size: 15 residues. Germline loops: CDR1 LNHDA, CDR2 SQIVND (reference sequence). The V and J ends lost 8 bases and 6 bases respectively, with 20 bases between them. The CDR3 here is CASCRTGTRGNEQFF. The CDR3 DNA is TGTGCCAGTTGTAGGACGGGAACTAGGGGCAATGAGCAGTTCTTC.

In the case of this clonotype: This may be a read error: a much more frequent sequence differs by one nucleotide. The CDR3 coding sequence is TGTGCCAGCAGCCAAGGGTCCCGGGTCAGGGAGACCCAGTACTTC. It codes for CASSQGSRVRETQYF. The rearrangement uses TRBV14 and TRBJ2-5; D remains ambiguous. Trimming took 1 base from V and 5 from J, leaving 14 bases between them. CDR1 and CDR2 from the germline V gene are SGHDN and FVKESK. The CDR3 length is 15 residues.

This clonotype appeared many times. The chain is built from TRBV28 and TRBJ1-5; 8 nucleotides align to TRBD1. The CDR3 is 13 residues long. Germline CDR1 and CDR2: MDHEN and SYDVKM. J gave up 5 bases and V 7 bases, and 4 bases lay outside the gene matches. CDR3 residues: CASTRQGYQPQHF. As DNA, the CDR3 is TGTGCCAGCACGCGACAGGGGTATCAGCCCCAGCATTTT.

This clonotype was observed at least ten times. The V gene is TRBV9, the J gene TRBJ2-1; tentatively, D is TRBD1 (6 bases). V lost 2 bases, J lost 0 bases, and 12 bases lay in between. The CDR3 runs to 16 residues. Germline CDR1 reads SGDLS; CDR2 reads YYNGEE. CDR3: CASSVQGSASYNEQFF. CDR3 in DNA: TGTGCCAGCAGCGTTCAGGGGTCAGCCTCCTACAATGAGCAGTTCTTC. Together with reference TRBV9 and TRBJ2-1, the CDR3 gives the full variable domain: DSGVTQTPKHLITATGQRVTLRCSPRSGDLSVYWYQQSLDQGLQFLIQYYNGEERAKGNILERFSAQQFPDLHSELNLSSLELGDSALYFCASSVQGSASYNEQFFGPGTRLTVL.

This clonotype was observed a few times. The CDR3 bases are TGTGCCAGCTCACCTCTTGACATGAACACTGAAGCTTTCTTT. Translation: CASSPLDMNTEAFF. J is TRBJ1-1 and V is TRBV18; no clear D. CDR1 is KGHSH and CDR2 is LQKENI in the germline V gene. V shed 3 bases and J shed 0 bases, with 8 bases lying between them. The CDR3 runs to 14 residues.

To note about this clonotype: A much larger clone is a single base away; this may be a read error. V usage is TRBV7-6 and J usage is TRBJ2-1; D perhaps matches TRBD2 (5 bases). Germline V gene lookup returns CDR1 SGHVS and CDR2 FNYEAQ. This CDR3 region has 12 residues. The CDR3 loop reads CASSLASGEQFF. In DNA, the CDR3 is TGTGCCAGCAGCCTAGCTTCAGGAGAGCAGTTCTTC.

A note on this clonotype: A far larger clone is one base from this, pointing to a likely read error. The CDR3 loop reads CASSLVGASGLYDEQFF. The CDR3 DNA sequence: TGTGCCAGCAGCTTAGTGGGGGCTAGCGGGCTTTACGATGAGCAGTTCTTC. The rearrangement joins TRBV3-1 to TRBJ2-1, with 8 nucleotides matching TRBD2. With V trimmed by 5 bases and J by 8 bases, 17 bases remained unmatched. CDR3 size: 17 residues. Per the germline V gene, CDR1 is LGHDT and CDR2 is YNNKEL (reference sequence).

This clonotype was recorded at least ten times. The chain employs TRBV6-1 and TRBJ1-1, with D possibly matching TRBD1 (5 bases). V lost 7 bases and J lost 5, with 20 bases in between. Germline V gene data show CDR1 as MNHNS and CDR2 as SASEGT. The CDR3 has 15 residues. The CDR3 here is CASNRWGDGRTEAFF. The CDR3, as DNA: TGTGCCAGCAACCGGTGGGGGGATGGCCGTACTGAAGCTTTCTTT.

This clonotype was recorded many times. The CDR3 nucleotides read TGTGCCAGCCAAGCGGGGGCGGCGGAGACCCAGTACTTC. Translating it yields CASQAGAAETQYF. The chain carries TRBV7-9 and TRBJ2-5; 8 bases align to TRBD2. Germline V lookup: CDR1 SEHNR, CDR2 FQNEAQ (reference sequence). Germline trimming cut 8 bases from V and 5 bases from J; bases unmatched to any gene: 7. The CDR3 is 13 residues long.

To note about this clonotype: A clone one base away is much larger, so this may be a read error. The chain has TRBV5-4 and TRBJ2-7; 8 bases fit TRBD1. Germline V gives CDR1 SGHNT, CDR2 YYREEE (reference sequence). The CDR3 sequence is 14 residues long. CDR3 nucleotide sequence: TGTGCCAGCAGCCGACAGGGGAGCTCCTACGAGCAGGACTTC. This gives the protein CASSRQGSSYEQDF.

At least ten counts were recorded for this clonotype. The CDR3 DNA follows: TGCAGTGCTAGAGGAGCTTCAGCGGGGCGCCCGTACAATGAGCAGTTCTTC. This sequence encodes CSARGASAGRPYNEQFF. The chain links TRBV20-1 to TRBJ2-1; 7 nucleotides match TRBD2. Germline CDR1 reads DFQATT; CDR2 reads SNEGSKA (reference sequence). The J segment lost 4 bases and the V segment lost 1 base, leaving 13 bases of the junction unmatched. The CDR3 totals 17 residues.

In regard to this clonotype: This may be a read error: a much more frequent sequence differs by one nucleotide. This chain connects TRBV28 to TRBJ2-7, with D perhaps TRBD2 (6 bases). CDR1 is MDHEN and CDR2 is SYDVKM in the germline V gene. V lost 6 bases and J lost 5, with 23 bases in between. This CDR3 has 16 amino acids. The CDR3: CASSPVGRHVFHEQYF. In nucleotides, the CDR3 is TGTGCCAGCAGCCCGGTAGGGAGGCATGTGTTTCACGAGCAGTACTTC.

This clonotype appeared once. A much larger clone lies a single base off, so this may be a read error. The CDR3 sequence is CVSTLDRGDGGYTF. In nucleotides, the CDR3 is TGTGTCAGCACTCTGGACAGGGGGGACGGGGGCTACACCTTC. The chain employs TRBV12-3 or TRBV12-4 and TRBJ1-2; 10 bases agree with TRBD1. The length of the CDR3 is 14 residues.

Ten or more counts support this clonotype. This sequence joins TRBV11-2 and TRBJ2-1, with D perhaps assigned TRBD1 or TRBD2 (5 bases each). Germline CDR1 is SGHAT and CDR2 is FQNNGV. CDR3 length equals 15 residues. Trimming removed 4 bases at V and 1 base at J, with 11 bases between. This CDR3 reads CASSYRDGSYNEQFF. Here the CDR3 DNA reads TGTGCCAGCAGCTATCGGGACGGATCCTACAATGAGCAGTTCTTC.

Details on this clonotype: A read error may explain this, as a much larger clone is one base away. The V gene is TRBV29-1, the J gene TRBJ2-5; 9 bases fit TRBD2. Germline V gives CDR1 SQVTM, CDR2 ANQGSEA. The CDR3 is 16 amino acids. Trimming removed 1 base from V and 7 bases from J; junction bases left unmatched: 13. Written as DNA, the CDR3 is TGCAGCGTTGAAGGAGGGCCAGCGGGAGGTCGTGGGACCCAGTACTTC. This translates into CSVEGGPAGGRGTQYF.